These 20 T cell receptor beta chains were all obtained from the same sample, sequenced in a study of PD-L1 blockade in urothelial cancer. Specified time point: peripheral blood 6 weeks after treatment start. Some clones are missing from TCRdb's copy, which holds only in-frame ones; the method was immunoSEQ multiplex PCR. The table has 38,000 or so clones, about 80% seen once; the top ten hold 8% to 11%. This material consisted of PBMCs, taken around atezolizumab (anti-PD-L1) treatment. These receptors all stem from a man aged 35-49 years with urothelial cancer.

The gene calls are TRBV30 and TRBJ1-5; tentative D call: TRBD1 (5 bases). The CDR3 spans 13 residues. The germline V gene encodes CDR1 GTSNPN and CDR2 SVGIG (reference sequence). Trimming removed 2 bases from V and 5 bases from J, with 10 bases in between. The CDR3 reads CAWSPTDDQPQHF. CDR3 nucleotides: TGTGCCTGGAGTCCGACAGATGATCAGCCCCAGCATTTT. The full variable domain, its missing parts supplied by reference TRBV30 and TRBJ1-5, is SQTIHQWPATLVQPVGSPLSLECTVEGTSNPNLYWYRQAAGRGLQLLFYSVGIGQISSEVPQNLSASRPQDRQFILSSKKLLLSDSGFYLCAWSPTDDQPQHFGDGTRLSIL.

J is TRBJ1-1 and V is TRBV6-6, with a possible D match to TRBD1 (6 bases). Germline CDR1 reads MNHNY; CDR2 reads SVGAGI (reference sequence). V was cut by 3 bases and J by 8 bases, with 19 bases left in between. The CDR3 is made up of 15 amino acids. CDR3 region: CASSYGDTGPKEAFF. CDR3 nucleotides: TGTGCCAGCAGTTATGGGGATACAGGGCCGAAGGAAGCTTTCTTT.

CDR3 sequence: CASSRKEGEGAFF. For the CDR3, the DNA is TGTGCCAGCTCACGGAAGGAAGGGGAAGGAGCTTTCTTT. This rearrangement joins TRBV18 to TRBJ1-1; a possible D gene is TRBD1 (5 bases). The ends were cut back, 4 bases at V and 10 bases at J, with 16 bases in the middle. In germline, CDR1 is KGHSH, CDR2 LQKENI. This CDR3 has 13 amino acids.

J is TRBJ2-1 and V is TRBV11-2; tentative D call: TRBD2 (5 bases). Looked up from germline, CDR1 is SGHAT and CDR2 is FQNNGV. The CDR3 runs 14 residues. The V and J ends lost 5 bases and 6 bases respectively, with 14 bases between them. In nucleotides, the CDR3 is TGTGCCAGCAGCCCGGGCGGGTTCAGCAATGAGCAGTTCTTC. Protein: CASSPGGFSNEQFF. The full variable domain, its missing parts supplied by reference TRBV11-2 and TRBJ2-1, is EAGVAQSPRYKIIEKRQSVAFWCNPISGHATLYWYQQILGQGPKLLIQFQNNGVVDDSQLPKDRFSAERLKGVDSTLKIQPAKLEDSAVYLCASSPGGFSNEQFFGPGTRLTVL.

The chain carries TRBV7-2 and TRBJ2-1; D gene unclear. Germline-derived CDR1 and CDR2 are SGHTA and FQGNSA. V lost 5 bases and J 10 bases, leaving 21 bases between the germline ends. The CDR3 totals 15 residues. In DNA, the CDR3 is TGTGCCAGCAGCCTCCCCCCTCCCCAACACGGGGAGCAGTTCTTC. This codes for CASSLPPPQHGEQFF.

V is TRBV9 and J is TRBJ2-1, with 8 bases matching TRBD2. The CDR3 contains 15 residues. Germline CDR1 SGDLS, CDR2 YYNGEE. The V segment lost 4 bases and the J segment 3 bases; nucleotides outside the gene matches: 6. Written as DNA, the CDR3 is TGTGCCAGCAGCATAGGAGCGGGGGTCTACAATGAGCAGTTCTTC. Amino acids: CASSIGAGVYNEQFF.

The gene calls are TRBV19 and TRBJ2-4; D remains ambiguous. The CDR3 sequence is 11 residues long. Germline values: CDR1 LNHDA, CDR2 SQIVND (reference sequence). V lost 4 bases, J lost 5 bases, and 3 bases lay in between. The CDR3 bases are TGTGCCAGTAGTAGAGAAAACATTCAGTACTTC. Translated, it gives CASSRENIQYF.

The V and J genes are TRBV5-6 and TRBJ2-7, with D tentatively TRBD1 (5 bases). V was pared by 0 bases and J by 0 bases, with 13 bases between. CDR1 is SGHDT and CDR2 is YYEEEE in the germline V gene. The CDR3 sequence is 16 residues long. The CDR3 region has the DNA TGTGCCAGCAGCTTGGTGACCCAGGGCTACTCCTACGAGCAGTACTTC. Translated, it gives CASSLVTQGYSYEQYF.

The chain couples TRBV27 to TRBJ2-7; D perhaps matches TRBD1 (6 bases). CDR1 is MNHEY and CDR2 is SMNVEV in the germline V gene (reference sequence). The V and J ends lost 5 bases and 4 bases respectively, with 15 bases between them. The CDR3 covers 14 residues. In DNA, the CDR3 is TGTGCCAGCAGTCTCCGGGACACGAGATACGAGCAGTACTTC. As protein: CASSLRDTRYEQYF.

The rearrangement links TRBV6-5 to TRBJ2-7; the D gene is possibly TRBD2 (5 bases). Per germline, CDR1 MNHEY and CDR2 SVGAGI. Trimming removed 4 bases from V and 0 bases from J, with 10 bases in between. The CDR3 totals 14 residues. As DNA, the CDR3 is TGTGCCAGCAGTTTAGGACTCCTCTCCTACGAGCAGTACTTC. Protein sequence: CASSLGLLSYEQYF.

The chain couples TRBV30 to TRBJ1-1; possibly TRBD1 for D (5 bases). The CDR3 extends over 16 amino acids. V lost 2 bases and J 3 bases, leaving 19 bases between the germline ends. Germline CDR1 is GTSNPN and CDR2 is SVGIG (reference sequence). The CDR3, as DNA: TGTGCCTGGAGTCTCCATCCAGGGCTGATGGACACTGAAGCTTTCTTT. Protein: CAWSLHPGLMDTEAFF.

Sample share makes this clone medium-sized. V is TRBV5-6 and J is TRBJ1-3, with D possibly TRBD1 on 6 matching bases. The CDR3 sequence is 12 residues long. Deletions cut 3 bases from V and 9 bases from J, with 10 bases between. Germline CDR1 SGHDT, CDR2 YYEEEE. In DNA form, the CDR3 reads TGTGCCAGCAGCTGGGGACAAGGCACCATATATTTT. Its translation is CASSWGQGTIYF.

The chain carries TRBV11-2 and TRBJ2-7; 13 positions match TRBD2. The CDR3 spans 17 residues. Germline assignment: CDR1 SGHAT and CDR2 FQNNGV. V lost 5 bases and J lost 3; bases outside the gene matches: 10. The CDR3 sequence is CASSQGSTSGRIYEQYF. For the CDR3, the DNA is TGTGCCAGCAGCCAGGGGTCGACTAGCGGGAGGATCTACGAGCAGTACTTC.

The chain joins TRBV6-6 to TRBJ1-1; D perhaps matches TRBD1 (6 bases). Germline assignment: CDR1 MNHNY and CDR2 SVGAGI (reference sequence). The V end lost 5 bases, the J end lost 0 bases, and 10 bases lay between the germline ends. This CDR3 contains 14 residues. The CDR3 sequence: CASSRGQLNTEAFF. In nucleotides, the CDR3 is TGTGCCAGCAGTCGCGGACAGCTGAACACTGAAGCTTTCTTT.

The chain combines TRBV30 with TRBJ1-5, with D possibly being TRBD1 (6 bases). The CDR3 length is 14 residues. V lost 5 bases to trimming and J lost 11 bases, with 22 bases between them. The V gene's germline CDR1 is GTSNPN and CDR2 SVGIG (reference sequence). The CDR3 DNA reads TGTGCCTGGGATTCTACAGGGTCCCTGGGGGCCCAGCATTTT. It encodes CAWDSTGSLGAQHF.

The chain uses TRBV5-1 and TRBJ1-1, with D unclear. CDR1 and CDR2 (germline): SGHRS, YFSETQ. V gave up 6 bases and J gave up 0 bases, with 9 bases separating them. The CDR3 sequence is 13 residues long. The CDR3 protein is CASKQSLNTEAFF. In DNA form, the CDR3 reads TGCGCCAGCAAACAGTCGTTGAACACTGAAGCTTTCTTT.

DNA of the CDR3: TGTGCCAGCAGTTTTTCGGGATCCTACGAGCAGTACTTC. It encodes CASSFSGSYEQYF. The chain recombines TRBV28 with TRBJ2-7; TRBD2 might be the D (5 bases). Trimming shortened V by 3 bases and J by 1 base, and 7 bases separated the two germline ends. Germline V gives CDR1 MDHEN, CDR2 SYDVKM. This CDR3 comprises 13 residues.

The chain uses TRBV21-1 and TRBJ2-3; no check of the table's D call, TRBD1, against the DNA was made. TRBV21-1 is noted as a pseudogene. CDR3 length: 15 residues. CDR3 nucleotide sequence: TGTGCCAGCAGCAAAGCGCCAGGGTGGACAGATACGCAGTATTTT. Translation gives CASSKAPGWTDTQYF.

The rearrangement joins TRBV15 to TRBJ1-2; D not certain. The CDR3 runs to 14 residues. Trimming shortened V by 5 bases and J by 7 bases, and 17 bases separated the two germline ends. Germline assignment: CDR1 LNHNV and CDR2 YYDKDF (reference sequence). CDR3 region: CATSVARETGGYTF. The CDR3 DNA sequence: TGTGCCACCAGCGTCGCGAGAGAAACGGGTGGCTACACCTTC.

The chain has TRBV7-9 and TRBJ2-1, with 12 bases fitting TRBD1. V lost 5 bases, J lost 5 bases, and 10 bases stayed unmatched. This CDR3 region has 17 residues. CDR1 is SEHNR, CDR2 FQNEAQ, per germline (reference sequence). The CDR3 nucleotides are TGTGCCAGCAGCCACCCCGGGGGACAGGGGGCCCACAATGAGCAGTTCTTC. Translation: CASSHPGGQGAHNEQFF.